A single sample gave rise to the 19 T cell receptor beta chains below, sequenced in a study of T-cell memory formation after mild COVID-19. TCRdb redid the calling of the 5' RACE reads with MiXCR, one entry per CDR3 protein. The sample has 250,000 to 300,000 distinct CDR3 sequences, 8.2% seen once. Sequenced material: PBMCs or a T cell subset sorted from them (not recorded which). Receptors originate from a man aged 18 to 29 who had mild COVID-19 (a few samples of this study predate the infection). Cell type and time point are not known.

The rearrangement joins TRBV3-1 to TRBJ2-3, with D possibly being TRBD2 (6 bases). V lost 2 bases and J lost 6, with 12 bases in between. Germline lookup yields CDR1 LGHDT and CDR2 YNNKEL (reference sequence). The CDR3 covers 14 residues. The CDR3 loop is CASSQTLLADTQYF. The DNA for the CDR3 is TGTGCCAGCAGCCAAACTTTACTAGCTGATACGCAGTATTTT.

This clonotype was observed a handful of times. The chain is built from TRBV7-9 and TRBJ1-2, with D perhaps matching TRBD1 (6 bases). The V and J ends lost 1 base and 6 bases respectively, with 12 bases between them. The CDR3 extends over 14 amino acids. Germline CDR1 SEHNR, CDR2 FQNEAQ (reference sequence). The CDR3 region is CASSLVPGENGYTF. The CDR3 nucleotides read TGTGCCAGCAGCTTAGTACCAGGGGAGAATGGCTACACCTTC.

This clonotype was observed a few times. The chain uses TRBV24-1 and TRBJ2-3; no reliable D call. Germline V gene lookup returns CDR1 KGHDR and CDR2 SFDVKD. V was pared by 3 bases and J by 8 bases, with 11 bases between. The CDR3 has 13 residues. In DNA form, the CDR3 reads TGTGCCACCAGTGATCCCTCCCAGGCTACGCAGTATTTT. It codes for CATSDPSQATQYF.

This chain uses TRBV28 with TRBJ2-7; 8 bases align to TRBD1. Germline assignment: CDR1 MDHEN and CDR2 SYDVKM. The CDR3 has 14 amino acids. Trimming took 5 bases from V and 5 from J; bases not matched to a gene: 8. The CDR3 coding sequence is TGTGCCAGCAGTCCCTGGACAGGGCGGAACGAGCAGTACTTC. Residues: CASSPWTGRNEQYF.

The chain couples TRBV10-3 to TRBJ1-1; possible D gene TRBD1, 6 bases. V gave up 10 bases and J gave up 2 bases, with 14 bases separating them. Germline V gene data show CDR1 as ENHRY and CDR2 as SYGVKD. This CDR3 is built from 13 residues. The CDR3 is CATSTGPNTEAFF. The CDR3 coding sequence is TGTGCCACCTCGACAGGCCCCAACACTGAAGCTTTCTTT.

This chain joins TRBV6-2 or TRBV6-3 and TRBJ2-7; no definite D call. Per the germline V gene, CDR1 is MNHEY and CDR2 is SVGEGT. V was trimmed by 5 bases and J by 6 bases, leaving 17 bases between them. This CDR3 contains 14 residues. DNA for the CDR3: TGTGCCAGCAGTCAGACCCCGGCCGGCCCCGAGCAGTACGTC. The encoded protein is CASSQTPAGPEQYV.

The gene calls are TRBV12-3 or TRBV12-4 and TRBJ1-6; no reliable D call. There are 12 residues in the CDR3. V dropped 3 bases and J dropped 14 bases, with 11 bases sitting between them. The DNA of the CDR3 is TGTGCCAGCAGTTTTAGAGATCGCACCCTCCACTTT. Residues: CASSFRDRTLHF.

The rearrangement joins TRBV11-1 to TRBJ2-3; D is ambiguous. Germline lookup yields CDR1 SGHAT and CDR2 FQDESV (reference sequence). The CDR3 covers 14 residues. V was pared by 2 bases and J by 4 bases, with 10 bases between. The CDR3 DNA is TGTGCCAGCAGCTTATTCGCTTCCCCAGATACGCAGTATTTT. Residues: CASSLFASPDTQYF.

At least ten counts were recorded for this clonotype. The chain couples TRBV7-9 to TRBJ2-7; D unresolved. The germline CDR1 and CDR2 sequences are SEHNR and FQNEAQ (reference sequence). The CDR3 loop spans 11 amino acids. Trimming left V 5 bases short and J 7 bases short, with 9 bases between. CDR3 region: CASSRYREQYF. The DNA for the CDR3 is TGTGCCAGCAGCCGATACAGAGAGCAGTACTTC.

This clonotype has more than one count but fewer than ten. This chain joins TRBV7-3 and TRBJ2-1, with TRBD2 identical over 12 bases. The CDR3 loop spans 14 amino acids. V gave up 0 bases and J gave up 15 bases; unmatched junction bases: 6. Germline V CDR1 and CDR2: SGHTA, FQGTGA. The CDR3 loop is CASSLTTSGGPRFF. CDR3 nucleotide sequence: TGTGCCAGCAGCTTAACAACTAGCGGGGGGCCCCGGTTCTTC.

V usage is TRBV4-1 and J usage is TRBJ2-3; no clear D gene. Germline lookup yields CDR1 MGHRA and CDR2 YSYEKL. CDR3 length: 16 amino acids. Trimming left V 0 bases short and J 4 bases short, with 14 bases between. The CDR3: CASSQDDNSAADTQYF. CDR3 sequence (DNA): TGCGCCAGCAGCCAAGATGATAACAGCGCCGCAGATACGCAGTATTTT.

This clonotype has ten or more counts. The V call is TRBV7-6, the J call TRBJ2-7, with TRBD2 matching 10 bases. The CDR3 loop spans 13 amino acids. Germline lookup yields CDR1 SGHVS and CDR2 FNYEAQ. The V and J ends lost 6 bases and 4 bases, in that order; junction bases with no gene match: 3. CDR3 amino acids: CASSATSGYEQYF. In DNA form, the CDR3 reads TGTGCCAGCAGTGCGACTAGCGGGTACGAGCAGTACTTC.

This clonotype was observed a handful of times. The rearrangement joins TRBV4-3 to TRBJ2-3; no reliable D call. The V gene lost 0 bases and the J gene lost 5 bases, with 15 bases spanning the gap. Germline CDR1 and CDR2: LGHNA and YSLEER. The length of the CDR3 is 16 residues. This CDR3 reads CASSQDGIRVGDTQYF. Here the CDR3 DNA reads TGCGCCAGCAGCCAAGATGGGATACGGGTCGGAGATACGCAGTATTTT.

V usage is TRBV11-2 and J usage is TRBJ1-2, with D uncertain. Trimming stripped 5 bases from V and 8 bases from J, with 15 bases between. In germline, CDR1 is SGHAT, CDR2 FQNNGV. The CDR3 runs 13 residues. The CDR3 loop is CASSLYILRGYTF. The CDR3 nucleotides are TGTGCCAGCAGCCTCTACATCCTTCGGGGCTACACCTTC.

This clonotype occurred once. V is TRBV10-3 and J is TRBJ2-3; no clear D. The CDR3 length is 16 residues. V was trimmed by 3 bases and J by 4 bases, leaving 17 bases between them. CDR1 and CDR2 from the germline V gene are ENHRY and SYGVKD. CDR3 protein: CAISDPSRAVSDTQYF. The CDR3 nucleotides read TGTGCCATCAGTGACCCCTCAAGGGCTGTATCAGATACGCAGTATTTT.

The J gene is TRBJ2-5, the V gene TRBV6-1; D is unresolved. V lost 2 bases, J lost 4 bases, and 5 bases lay in between. The CDR3 covers 12 residues. CDR1 and CDR2 from the germline V gene are MNHNS and SASEGT. CDR3 sequence: CASSEFIETQYF. CDR3 coding DNA: TGTGCCAGCAGTGAATTCATAGAGACCCAGTACTTC.

This clonotype was counted many times. This chain connects TRBV27 to TRBJ1-2; D call uncertain. V shed 6 bases and J shed 2 bases, with 10 bases lying between them. The CDR3 is 13 amino acids. The germline gives CDR1 MNHEY, CDR2 SMNVEV (reference sequence). The CDR3 DNA sequence: TGTGCCAGCAGCCTGACGGGAAACTATGGCTACACCTTC. This encodes CASSLTGNYGYTF.

The chain links TRBV7-2 to TRBJ1-2; no reliable D call. Germline V gives CDR1 SGHTA, CDR2 FQGNSA. V lost 1 base to trimming and J lost 4 bases, with 13 bases between them. The CDR3 covers 15 residues. The CDR3 here is CASSLVLGFAYGYTF. For the CDR3, the DNA is TGTGCCAGCAGCTTAGTGCTGGGGTTCGCCTATGGCTACACCTTC. The entire variable domain, with the rest obtained from reference TRBV7-2 and TRBJ1-2, is as follows: GAGVSQSPSNKVTEKGKDVELRCDPISGHTALYWYRQSLGQGLEFLIYFQGNSAPDKSGLPSDRFSAERTGGSVSTLTIQRTQQEDSAVYLCASSLVLGFAYGYTFGSGTRLTVV.

The rearrangement links TRBV3-1 to TRBJ1-2; 7 nucleotides line up with TRBD1. Germline loops: CDR1 LGHDT, CDR2 YNNKEL (reference sequence). V lost 5 bases to trimming and J lost 8 bases; unmatched junction nucleotides: 11. CDR3 length: 14 residues. CDR3 residues: CASSGGRGLMGYTF. The CDR3 nucleotides are TGTGCCAGCAGCGGCGGCAGGGGGTTGATGGGCTACACCTTC.